A single sample gave rise to the 26 T cell receptor beta chains below, sequenced in a study of CD8 T cells in ankylosing spondylitis. No cognate antigen is known for these TCRs. TCRdb independently ran MiXCR on the 5' RACE reads; one entry per CDR3 protein. This sample yields fewer than 450,000 distinct CDR3 sequences, of which 15% to 20% are seen a single time; 1% belongs to the top ten. General observations from the study: Seemingly characteristic of ankylosing spondylitis blood was a TCR beta motif consisting of under 10 highly homologous variants.

The sample comprised blood, either unsorted or a sorted T cell fraction (not recorded which). The receptors originated from a male donor with ankylosing spondylitis.

The V and J genes are TRBV12-3 or TRBV12-4 and TRBJ2-1, with TRBD2 identical over 10 bases. Trimming removed 6 bases from V and 0 bases from J; junction bases left unmatched: 8. This CDR3 contains 17 residues. CDR3 loop: CASRASGSPSSYNEQFF. The CDR3 coding sequence is TGTGCCAGCAGGGCTAGCGGGAGCCCTAGCTCCTACAATGAGCAGTTCTTC.

V usage is TRBV7-2 and J usage is TRBJ1-5, with TRBD1 matching 9 bases. The CDR3 consists of 17 residues. V shed 8 bases and J 3 bases; nucleotides not matched to a gene: 14. In germline, CDR1 is SGHTA, CDR2 FQGNSA. CDR3 DNA sequence: TGTGCCAGCTGCCACGGAGTAGGGACAGGGAACAATCAGCCCCAGCATTTT. Its protein product is CASCHGVGTGNNQPQHF. Together with reference TRBV7-2 and TRBJ1-5, the CDR3 gives the full variable domain: GAGVSQSPSNKVTEKGKDVELRCDPISGHTALYWYRQSLGQGLEFLIYFQGNSAPDKSGLPSDRFSAERTGGSVSTLTIQRTQQEDSAVYLCASCHGVGTGNNQPQHFGDGTRLSIL.

V usage is TRBV20-1 and J usage is TRBJ1-3; a possible D gene is TRBD1 (6 bases). V was cut by 4 bases and J by 3 bases, with 13 bases left in between. CDR3 length: 14 amino acids. Per the germline V gene, CDR1 is DFQATT and CDR2 is SNEGSKA (reference sequence). CDR3 protein: CSATRGQIGNTIYF. CDR3 coding DNA: TGCAGTGCTACGAGAGGACAGATTGGAAACACCATATATTTT.

Ten or more counts support this clonotype. The CDR3: CASSFEYRGWFF. The CDR3, as DNA: TGTGCCAGCAGTTTCGAATACCGAGGCTGGTTCTTC. The chain links TRBV12-3 or TRBV12-4 to TRBJ2-1, with D unresolved. Trimming took off 3 bases at V and 15 bases at J, with 15 bases between the two ends. The CDR3 totals 12 residues.

The J gene is TRBJ2-6, the V gene TRBV15; maybe TRBD2 (6 bases). This CDR3 contains 15 residues. CDR1 is LNHNV and CDR2 is YYDKDF in the germline V gene (reference sequence). Trimming left V 5 bases short and J 0 bases short, with 8 bases between. CDR3 in amino acids: CATSGGGSGANVLTF. The CDR3 DNA sequence: TGTGCCACCAGCGGGGGAGGCTCTGGGGCCAACGTCCTGACTTTC.

The table lists this clonotype with many counts. The rearrangement joins TRBV5-1 to TRBJ2-1, with TRBD2 matching over 10 bases. After removal of 0 bases from V and 6 bases from J, the junction contained 9 bases not matched to a gene. The CDR3 runs to 17 residues. Looked up from germline, CDR1 is SGHRS and CDR2 is YFSETQ. CDR3 in amino acids: CASSLGLAGAMANEQFF. The CDR3 nucleotides are TGCGCCAGCAGCTTGGGACTAGCGGGCGCGATGGCCAATGAGCAGTTCTTC.

This clonotype occurred many times. The chain carries TRBV5-1 and TRBJ2-2; D possibly uses TRBD1 or TRBD2 (5 bases each). The CDR3 is 14 residues long. Germline CDR1 is SGHRS and CDR2 is YFSETQ. V was clipped by 0 bases and J by 4 bases, with 7 bases between them. The CDR3 DNA is TGCGCCAGCAGCTTGGGAGGGACCACCGGGGAGCTGTTTTTT. Protein: CASSLGGTTGELFF.

There are many counts of this clonotype. A junction boundary mismatches the germline segment, possibly from a read error. The CDR3 spells CASSLGGQFFF. CDR3 sequence (DNA): TGTGCCAGCAGTTTAGGGGGACAATTCTTTTTT. The rearrangement links TRBV12-3 or TRBV12-4 to TRBJ1-5, with D possibly being TRBD1 (6 bases). The CDR3 totals 11 residues.

The chain links TRBV20-1 to TRBJ2-3; 8 bases map to TRBD2. This CDR3 spans 14 amino acids. J was trimmed by 3 bases and V by 6 bases; bases with no gene match: 8. From germline, CDR1 is DFQATT and CDR2 SNEGSKA (reference sequence). The CDR3 DNA is TGCAGTGCCCCCACCCGGGGGGGGACAGATACGCAGTATTTT. It codes for CSAPTRGGTDTQYF.

The gene calls are TRBV20-1 and TRBJ1-1; D not certain. CDR1 and CDR2 (germline): DFQATT, SNEGSKA (reference sequence). The V gene lost 1 base and the J gene lost 3 bases, with 6 bases spanning the gap. CDR3 length equals 12 residues. The CDR3 sequence is CSARGLYTEAFF. DNA of the CDR3: TGCAGTGCTAGAGGCCTTTACACTGAAGCTTTCTTT.

This clonotype appeared many times. The chain couples TRBV12-3 or TRBV12-4 to TRBJ2-2; 8 bases are a match to TRBD1. This CDR3 is built from 14 residues. Unmatched junction bases numbered 4, after V lost 4 bases and J lost 6 bases. The CDR3 DNA reads TGTGCCAGCAGTTATCAGGGGGCGCCCGGGGAGCTGTTTTTT. It yields the protein CASSYQGAPGELFF.

This clonotype showed up just a few times. This rearrangement joins TRBV12-3 or TRBV12-4 to TRBJ2-7; no clear D gene. The CDR3 totals 12 residues. Trimming removed 8 bases at V and 2 bases at J, with 10 bases between. The DNA of the CDR3 is TGTGCCAGCTGTCAACAGACCTACGAGCAGTACTTC. Translating gives CASCQQTYEQYF.

The chain recombines TRBV4-2 with TRBJ2-5; 10 nucleotides agree with TRBD2. The CDR3 totals 16 residues. Germline CDR1 LGHNA, CDR2 YNFKEQ. V dropped 8 bases and J dropped 2; count of bases not matched to a gene: 11. Here the CDR3 DNA reads TGTGCCAGCGGTAGTGGTCTAGCGGGGGAACAAGAGACCCAGTACTTC. Translating gives CASGSGLAGEQETQYF.

This sequence joins TRBV25-1 and TRBJ1-5; D uncertain. V lost 4 bases and J 0 bases, leaving 10 bases between the germline ends. The CDR3 extends over 15 amino acids. CDR1 is MGHDK, CDR2 SYGVNS, per germline. Here the CDR3 DNA reads TGTGCCAGCAGTGGTTTGGCAAGTAGCAATCAGCCCCAGCATTTT. This gives the protein CASSGLASSNQPQHF.

This chain links TRBV7-7 with TRBJ2-1; TRBD2 matches 9 bases. CDR1 SSHAT and CDR2 FNYEAQ come from the germline V gene (reference sequence). The CDR3 consists of 16 residues. The J segment lost 6 bases and the V segment lost 6 bases, leaving 12 bases of the junction unmatched. In nucleotides, the CDR3 is TGTGCCAGCAGTTCGATTCCGGGACTAGCTACCAATGAGCAGTTCTTC. Translated: CASSSIPGLATNEQFF.

V usage is TRBV28 and J usage is TRBJ2-7, with 13 positions matching TRBD2. After removal of 6 bases from V and 2 bases from J, the junction contained 1 base not matched to a gene. Germline assignment: CDR1 MDHEN and CDR2 SYDVKM. The length of the CDR3 is 14 residues. CDR3 DNA: TGTGCCAGCAGGGGGACTAGCGGGGCCTACGAGCAGTACTTC. Residues: CASRGTSGAYEQYF.

This CDR3 reads CSATPPSNQPQHF. The CDR3 coding sequence is TGCAGTGCTACCCCCCCCAGCAATCAGCCCCAGCATTTT. The chain carries TRBV20-1 and TRBJ1-5; D is undetermined. The V gene's germline CDR1 is DFQATT and CDR2 SNEGSKA (reference sequence). V lost 4 bases and J lost 1, with 8 bases in between. This CDR3 has 13 residues.

This clonotype was observed many times. This chain joins TRBV4-3 and TRBJ2-7; the match to TRBD1 covers 11 bases. The germline gives CDR1 LGHNA, CDR2 YSLEER. J was trimmed by 3 bases and V by 1 base; bases with no gene match: 2. The CDR3 runs to 15 residues. This CDR3 is CASSQGTGGNYEQYF. For the CDR3, the DNA is TGCGCCAGCAGCCAAGGGACAGGGGGCAACTACGAGCAGTACTTC.

The chain carries TRBV5-1 and TRBJ2-7; TRBD1 agrees at 9 bases. V lost 4 bases and J lost 3; bases outside the gene matches: 2. The CDR3 sequence is 13 residues long. In germline, CDR1 is SGHRS, CDR2 YFSETQ. DNA for the CDR3: TGCGCCAGCAGCATGGGACAGGGCTACGAGCAGTACTTC. Protein: CASSMGQGYEQYF.

This clonotype appeared a few times. The chain is built from TRBV29-1 and TRBJ2-5; 8 bases are a match to TRBD2. The trim removed 7 bases at V and 5 bases at J, leaving 9 bases unmatched. Per the germline V gene, CDR1 is SQVTM and CDR2 is ANQGSEA. The CDR3 spans 13 residues. The CDR3 protein is CSGLRGGMETQYF. The CDR3 DNA is TGCAGCGGATTACGGGGGGGGATGGAGACCCAGTACTTC.

This rearrangement joins TRBV7-8 to TRBJ2-1; TRBD1 aligns across 8 bases. The germline V gene has CDR1 SGHVS and CDR2 FQNEAQ. Losses at the gene ends were 1 base for V and 2 bases for J; bases not matched to a gene: 4. The length of the CDR3 is 16 residues. CDR3 DNA sequence: TGTGCCAGCAGCTTAGGTTGGACAGGGCCCTACAATGAGCAGTTCTTC. This translates into CASSLGWTGPYNEQFF.

This clonotype was found a few times. The J gene is TRBJ2-5, the V gene TRBV29-1; D is perhaps TRBD1 or TRBD2 (5 bases each). Trimming took 2 bases from V and 0 from J, leaving 16 bases between them. From germline, CDR1 is SQVTM and CDR2 ANQGSEA. This CDR3 contains 16 residues. The CDR3 protein is CSVEFFGTLNQETQYF. The CDR3 nucleotides are TGCAGCGTTGAATTTTTTGGGACCTTAAACCAAGAGACCCAGTACTTC.

This chain uses TRBV7-9 with TRBJ2-2; TRBD2 is a possible D gene (6 bases). With 0 bases removed from V and 6 bases from J, the gap between germline ends came to 14 bases. The CDR3 is made up of 16 amino acids. The V gene's germline CDR1 is SEHNR and CDR2 FQNEAQ (reference sequence). CDR3 sequence reads: CASSLAPGGIPGELFF. The CDR3 region has the DNA TGTGCCAGCAGCTTAGCGCCTGGAGGGATACCCGGGGAGCTGTTTTTT.

The chain recombines TRBV7-2 with TRBJ1-1, with 7 bases fitting TRBD1. V trimming: 1 base; J trimming: 1 base; junction bases outside the gene matches: 6. The CDR3 length is 16 residues. The germline gives CDR1 SGHTA, CDR2 FQGNSA. The CDR3 protein is CASSLVGGTENTEAFF. CDR3 DNA: TGTGCCAGCAGCTTAGTGGGGGGGACAGAGAACACTGAAGCTTTCTTT.

This clonotype has at least ten counts. The rearrangement uses TRBV5-1 and TRBJ1-1, with D possibly being TRBD1 (5 bases). The germline V gene has CDR1 SGHRS and CDR2 YFSETQ. V was cut by 6 bases and J by 5 bases, with 17 bases left in between. The CDR3 has 14 residues. CDR3 residues: CASKLLIQGTEAFF. CDR3 DNA: TGCGCCAGCAAACTATTAATCCAGGGAACTGAAGCTTTCTTT.

The rearrangement uses TRBV11-3 and TRBJ2-1; 11 bases are shared with TRBD1. The trim removed 6 bases at V and 7 bases at J, leaving 11 bases unmatched. Germline CDR1 reads SGHNT; CDR2 reads YENEEA. This CDR3 has 16 amino acids. CDR3 amino acids: CASSFYTGTGGNEQFF. The CDR3 bases are TGTGCCAGCAGTTTCTATACCGGGACAGGGGGTAATGAGCAGTTCTTC.